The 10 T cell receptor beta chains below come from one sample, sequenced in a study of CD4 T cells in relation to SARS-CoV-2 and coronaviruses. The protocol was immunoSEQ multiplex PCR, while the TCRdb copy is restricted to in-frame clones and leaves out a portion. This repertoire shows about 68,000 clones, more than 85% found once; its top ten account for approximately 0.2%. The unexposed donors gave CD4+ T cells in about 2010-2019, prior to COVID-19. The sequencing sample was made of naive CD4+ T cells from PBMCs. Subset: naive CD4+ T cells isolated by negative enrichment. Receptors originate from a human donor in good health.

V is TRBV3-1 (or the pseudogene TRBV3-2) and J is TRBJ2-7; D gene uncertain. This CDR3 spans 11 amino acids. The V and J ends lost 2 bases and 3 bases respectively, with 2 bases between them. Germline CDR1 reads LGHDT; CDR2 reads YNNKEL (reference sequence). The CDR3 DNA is TGTGCCAGCAGCCAATTCTACGAGCAGTACTTC. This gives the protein CASSQFYEQYF.

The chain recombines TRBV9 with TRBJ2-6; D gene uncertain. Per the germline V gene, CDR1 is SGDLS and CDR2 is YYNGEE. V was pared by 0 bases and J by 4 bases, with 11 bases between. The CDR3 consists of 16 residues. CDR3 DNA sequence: TGTGCCAGCAGCGTAGAAGGTAGAAGCGGGGCCAACGTCCTGACTTTC. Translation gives CASSVEGRSGANVLTF. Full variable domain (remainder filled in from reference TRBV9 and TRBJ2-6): DSGVTQTPKHLITATGQRVTLRCSPRSGDLSVYWYQQSLDQGLQFLIQYYNGEERAKGNILERFSAQQFPDLHSELNLSSLELGDSALYFCASSVEGRSGANVLTFGAGSRLTVL.

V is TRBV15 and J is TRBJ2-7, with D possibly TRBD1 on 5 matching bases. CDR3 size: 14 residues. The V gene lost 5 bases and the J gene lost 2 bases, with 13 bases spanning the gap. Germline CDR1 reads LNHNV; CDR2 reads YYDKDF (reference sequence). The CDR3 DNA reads TGTGCCACCAGCGGGGCCCCCTCTCCCTACGAGCAGTACTTC. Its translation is CATSGAPSPYEQYF.

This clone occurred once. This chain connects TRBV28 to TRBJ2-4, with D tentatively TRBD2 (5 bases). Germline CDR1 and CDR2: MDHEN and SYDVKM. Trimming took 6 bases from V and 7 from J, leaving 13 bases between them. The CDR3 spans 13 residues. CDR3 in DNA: TGTGCCAGCAGGGCGGAGGATCTGAACATTCAGTACTTC. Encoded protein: CASRAEDLNIQYF.

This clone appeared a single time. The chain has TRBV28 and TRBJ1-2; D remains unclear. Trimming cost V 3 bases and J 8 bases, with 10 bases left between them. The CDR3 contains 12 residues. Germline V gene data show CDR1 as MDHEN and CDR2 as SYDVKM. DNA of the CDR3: TGTGCCAGCAGTTTGTACGGCTACGGCTACACCTTC. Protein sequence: CASSLYGYGYTF.

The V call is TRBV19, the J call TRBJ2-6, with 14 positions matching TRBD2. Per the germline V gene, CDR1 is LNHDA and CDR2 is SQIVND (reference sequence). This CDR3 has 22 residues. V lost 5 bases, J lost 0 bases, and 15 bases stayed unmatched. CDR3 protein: CASSPGRGWTSGRLSGANVLTF. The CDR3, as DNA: TGTGCCAGTAGTCCCGGCAGGGGGTGGACTAGCGGGAGGCTCTCTGGGGCCAACGTCCTGACTTTC.

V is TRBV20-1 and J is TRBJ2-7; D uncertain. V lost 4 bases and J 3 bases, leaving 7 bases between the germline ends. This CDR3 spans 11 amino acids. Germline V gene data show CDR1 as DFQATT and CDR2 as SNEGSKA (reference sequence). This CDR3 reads CSAIVGYEQYF. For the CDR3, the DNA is TGCAGTGCTATTGTCGGCTACGAGCAGTACTTC.

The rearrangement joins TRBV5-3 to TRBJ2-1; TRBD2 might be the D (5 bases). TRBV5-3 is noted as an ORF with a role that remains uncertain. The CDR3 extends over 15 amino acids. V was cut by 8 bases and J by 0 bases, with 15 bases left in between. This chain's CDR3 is CASLKSGGSYNEQFF. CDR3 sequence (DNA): TGTGCCAGCCTAAAAAGCGGCGGCTCCTACAATGAGCAGTTCTTC.

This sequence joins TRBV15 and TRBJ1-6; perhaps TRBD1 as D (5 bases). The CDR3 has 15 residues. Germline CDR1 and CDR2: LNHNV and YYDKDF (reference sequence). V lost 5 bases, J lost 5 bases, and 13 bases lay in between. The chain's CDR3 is CATSLRGYDNSPLHF. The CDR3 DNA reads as TGTGCCACCAGCTTGAGGGGTTACGATAATTCACCCCTCCACTTT.

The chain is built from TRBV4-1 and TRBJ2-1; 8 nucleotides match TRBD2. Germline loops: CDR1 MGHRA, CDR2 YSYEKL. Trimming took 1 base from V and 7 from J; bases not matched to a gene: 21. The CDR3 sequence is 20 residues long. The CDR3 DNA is TGCGCCAGCAGCCAAGGACTAGGGTCGGCGGGGGGTATCCCAATGAATGAGCAGTTCTTC. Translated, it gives CASSQGLGSAGGIPMNEQFF.